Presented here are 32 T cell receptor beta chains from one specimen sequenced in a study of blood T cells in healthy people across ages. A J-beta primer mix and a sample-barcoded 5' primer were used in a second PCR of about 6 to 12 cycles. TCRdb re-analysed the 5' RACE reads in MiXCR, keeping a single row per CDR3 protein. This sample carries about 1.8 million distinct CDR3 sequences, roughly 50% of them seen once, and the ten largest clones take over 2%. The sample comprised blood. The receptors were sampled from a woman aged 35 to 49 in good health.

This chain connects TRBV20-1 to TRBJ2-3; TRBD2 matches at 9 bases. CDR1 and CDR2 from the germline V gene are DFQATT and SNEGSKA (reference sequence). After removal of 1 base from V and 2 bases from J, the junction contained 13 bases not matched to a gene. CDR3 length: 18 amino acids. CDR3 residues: CSARGLRGLAGITDTQYF. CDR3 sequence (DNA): TGCAGTGCTAGAGGGCTACGAGGCCTAGCGGGGATCACAGATACGCAGTATTTT.

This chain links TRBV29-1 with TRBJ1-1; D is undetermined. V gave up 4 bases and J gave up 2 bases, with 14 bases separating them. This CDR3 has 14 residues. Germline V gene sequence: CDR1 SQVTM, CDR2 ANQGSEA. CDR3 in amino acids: CSVVLSGANTEAFF. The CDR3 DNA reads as TGCAGCGTTGTGTTATCCGGCGCCAACACTGAAGCTTTCTTT.

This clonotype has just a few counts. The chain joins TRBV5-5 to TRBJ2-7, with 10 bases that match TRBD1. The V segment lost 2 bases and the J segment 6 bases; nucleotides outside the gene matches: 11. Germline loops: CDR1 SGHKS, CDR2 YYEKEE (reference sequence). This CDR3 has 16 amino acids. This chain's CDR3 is CASSFRQGADLGEQYF. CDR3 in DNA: TGTGCCAGCAGCTTCAGACAGGGGGCGGATCTCGGCGAGCAGTACTTC. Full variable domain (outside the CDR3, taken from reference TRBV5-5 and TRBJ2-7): DAGVTQSPTHLIKTRGQQVTLRCSPISGHKSVSWYQQVLGQGPQFIFQYYEKEERGRGNFPDRFSARQFPNYSSELNVNALLLGDSALYLCASSFRQGADLGEQYFGPGTRLTVT.

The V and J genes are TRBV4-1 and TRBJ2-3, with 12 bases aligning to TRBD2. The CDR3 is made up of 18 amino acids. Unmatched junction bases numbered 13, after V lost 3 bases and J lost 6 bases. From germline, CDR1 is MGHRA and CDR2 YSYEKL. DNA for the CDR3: TGCGCCAGCAGCCAGTCTAGCGGGGGGGCCCCCTTAGCGGATACGCAGTATTTT. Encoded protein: CASSQSSGGAPLADTQYF.

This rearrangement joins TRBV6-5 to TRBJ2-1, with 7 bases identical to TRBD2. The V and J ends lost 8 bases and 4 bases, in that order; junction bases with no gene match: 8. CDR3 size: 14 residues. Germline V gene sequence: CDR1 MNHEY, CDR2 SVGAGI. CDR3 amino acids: CASGLTSVYNEQFF. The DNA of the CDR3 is TGTGCCAGCGGCCTAACTAGCGTTTACAATGAGCAGTTCTTC.

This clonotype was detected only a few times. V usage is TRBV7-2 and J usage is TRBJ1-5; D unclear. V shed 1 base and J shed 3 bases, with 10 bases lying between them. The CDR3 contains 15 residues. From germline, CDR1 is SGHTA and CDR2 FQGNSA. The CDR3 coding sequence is TGTGCCAGCAGCTTAGGTCCGGGTTTCAATCAGCCCCAGCATTTT. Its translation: CASSLGPGFNQPQHF.

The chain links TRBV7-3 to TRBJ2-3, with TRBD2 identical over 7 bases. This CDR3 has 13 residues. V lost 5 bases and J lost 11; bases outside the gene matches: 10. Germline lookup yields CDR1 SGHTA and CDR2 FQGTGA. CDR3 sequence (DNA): TGTGCCAGCAGCGTCTCCCGGGGGGATGGGCAGTATTTT. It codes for CASSVSRGDGQYF.

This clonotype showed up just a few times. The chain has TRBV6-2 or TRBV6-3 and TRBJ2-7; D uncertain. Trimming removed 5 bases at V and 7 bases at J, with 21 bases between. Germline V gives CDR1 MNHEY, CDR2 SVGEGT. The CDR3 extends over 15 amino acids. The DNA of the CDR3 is TGTGCCAGCAGTCCCCATGATAGTGAGCTTGGTGAGCAGTACTTC. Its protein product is CASSPHDSELGEQYF.

The CDR3 DNA reads TGTGCCAGCAGTGATCCGGGACGGCGGGGTGGTGAGCAGTTCTTC. Its protein product is CASSDPGRRGGEQFF. This rearrangement joins TRBV25-1 to TRBJ2-1, with D possibly TRBD2 on 6 matching bases. With 3 bases removed from V and 9 bases from J, the gap between germline ends came to 18 bases. The CDR3 has 15 amino acids. Per germline, CDR1 MGHDK and CDR2 SYGVNS.

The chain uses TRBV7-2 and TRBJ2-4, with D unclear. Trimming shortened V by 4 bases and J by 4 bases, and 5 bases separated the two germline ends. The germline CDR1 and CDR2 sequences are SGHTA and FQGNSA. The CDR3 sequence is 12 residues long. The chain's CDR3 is CASSSQKNIQYF. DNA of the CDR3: TGTGCCAGCAGCTCGCAAAAAAACATTCAGTACTTC.

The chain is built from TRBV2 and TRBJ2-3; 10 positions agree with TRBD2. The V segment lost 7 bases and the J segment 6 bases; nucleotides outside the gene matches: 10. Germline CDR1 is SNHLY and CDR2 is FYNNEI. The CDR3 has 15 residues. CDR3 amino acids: CASTLLERGGDTQYF. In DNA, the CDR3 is TGTGCCAGCACCCTGCTGGAGCGGGGGGGCGATACGCAGTATTTT.

CDR3 sequence: CASSQAPSGGPYYEQYF. CDR3 in DNA: TGCGCCAGCAGCCAAGCCCCTAGCGGGGGCCCTTACTACGAGCAGTACTTC. The rearrangement uses TRBV5-1 and TRBJ2-7; 10 bases fit TRBD2. This CDR3 comprises 17 residues. The junction had 13 bases not matched to a gene; V was cut back by 4 bases and J by 3 bases. The germline gives CDR1 SGHRS, CDR2 YFSETQ.

The CDR3 is CASSSPNRVPTDTQYF. The DNA for the CDR3 is TGTGCCAGCAGTTCTCCCAACAGGGTCCCCACAGATACGCAGTATTTT. The V gene is TRBV28, the J gene TRBJ2-3; tentative D call: TRBD1 (6 bases). The CDR3 consists of 16 residues. V lost 4 bases and J lost 2, with 16 bases in between. The germline gives CDR1 MDHEN, CDR2 SYDVKM.

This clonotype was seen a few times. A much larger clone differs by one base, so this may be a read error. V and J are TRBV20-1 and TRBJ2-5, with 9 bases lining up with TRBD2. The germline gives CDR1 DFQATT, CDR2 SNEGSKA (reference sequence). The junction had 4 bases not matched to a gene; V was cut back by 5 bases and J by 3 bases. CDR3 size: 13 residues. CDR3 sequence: CSAQRGAEETQYF. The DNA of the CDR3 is TGCAGTGCTCAGCGGGGGGCGGAAGAGACCCAGTACTTC.

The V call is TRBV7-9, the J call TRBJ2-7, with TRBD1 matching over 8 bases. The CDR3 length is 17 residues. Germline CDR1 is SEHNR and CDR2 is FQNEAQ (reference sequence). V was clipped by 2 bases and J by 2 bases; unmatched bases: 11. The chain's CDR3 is CASSLIQGQGLAYEQYF. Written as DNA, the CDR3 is TGTGCCAGCAGCTTAATCCAAGGACAGGGTCTCGCCTACGAGCAGTACTTC.

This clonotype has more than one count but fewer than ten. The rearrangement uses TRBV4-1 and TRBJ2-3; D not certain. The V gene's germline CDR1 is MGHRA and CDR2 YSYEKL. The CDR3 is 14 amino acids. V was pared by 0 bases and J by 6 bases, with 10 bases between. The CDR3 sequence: CASSQERLGDTQYF. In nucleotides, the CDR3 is TGCGCCAGCAGCCAAGAGAGGCTCGGGGATACGCAGTATTTT.

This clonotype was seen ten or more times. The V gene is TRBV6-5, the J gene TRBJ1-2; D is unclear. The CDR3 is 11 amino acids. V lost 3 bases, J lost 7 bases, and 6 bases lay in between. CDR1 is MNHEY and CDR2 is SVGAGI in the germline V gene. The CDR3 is CASSYGRGYTF. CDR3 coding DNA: TGTGCCAGCAGTTATGGTCGTGGCTACACCTTC.

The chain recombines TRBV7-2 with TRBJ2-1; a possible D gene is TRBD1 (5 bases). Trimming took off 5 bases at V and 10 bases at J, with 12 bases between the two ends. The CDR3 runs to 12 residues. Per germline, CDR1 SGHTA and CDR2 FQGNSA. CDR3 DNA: TGTGCCAGCAGCATGTCAGGGATAGAGCAGTTCTTC. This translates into CASSMSGIEQFF.

The CDR3 DNA reads as TGTGCCAGCAGTGACCACAGGGGGCGGGGGGCCAACGTCCTGACTTTC. It specifies CASSDHRGRGANVLTF. The J gene is TRBJ2-6, the V gene TRBV6-6; 9 bases fit TRBD1. Germline CDR1 reads MNHNY; CDR2 reads SVGAGI (reference sequence). The CDR3 has 16 residues. J was trimmed by 4 bases and V by 5 bases; bases with no gene match: 6.

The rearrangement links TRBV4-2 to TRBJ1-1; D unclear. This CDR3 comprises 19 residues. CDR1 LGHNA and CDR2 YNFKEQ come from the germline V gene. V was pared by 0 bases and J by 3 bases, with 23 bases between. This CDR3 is CASSQDTATERKKDTEAFF. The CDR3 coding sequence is TGTGCCAGCAGCCAAGATACGGCAACAGAAAGGAAGAAGGACACTGAAGCTTTCTTT.

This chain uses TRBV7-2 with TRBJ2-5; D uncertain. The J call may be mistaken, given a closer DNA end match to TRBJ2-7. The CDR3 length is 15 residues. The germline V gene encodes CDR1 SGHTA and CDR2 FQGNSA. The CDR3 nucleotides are TGTGCCAGCAGCTTAGAGGCGGATCGTACCTACGAGCAGTACTTC. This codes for CASSLEADRTYEQYF.

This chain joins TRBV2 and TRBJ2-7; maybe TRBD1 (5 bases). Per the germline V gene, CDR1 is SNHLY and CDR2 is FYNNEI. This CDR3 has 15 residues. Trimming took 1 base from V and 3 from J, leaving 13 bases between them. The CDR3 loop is CASSEVLGQVYEQYF. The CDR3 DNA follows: TGTGCCAGCAGTGAAGTGTTGGGGCAGGTCTACGAGCAGTACTTC.

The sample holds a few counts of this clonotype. CDR3 coding DNA: TGTGCCAGCGTGTCCCTCGGGTCTGGGGCCAACGTCCTGACTTTC. Translation: CASVSLGSGANVLTF. The chain couples TRBV12-3 or TRBV12-4 to TRBJ2-6, with D uncertain. The V and J ends lost 8 bases and 1 base respectively, with 12 bases between them. This CDR3 spans 15 amino acids.

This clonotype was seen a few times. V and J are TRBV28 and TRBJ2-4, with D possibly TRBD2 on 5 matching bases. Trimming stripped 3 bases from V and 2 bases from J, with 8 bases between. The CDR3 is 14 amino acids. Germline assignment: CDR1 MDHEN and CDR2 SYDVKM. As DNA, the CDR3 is TGTGCCAGCAGTTTGTACGGGACCAAAAACATTCAGTACTTC. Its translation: CASSLYGTKNIQYF. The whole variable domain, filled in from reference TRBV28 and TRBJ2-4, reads DVKVTQSSRYLVKRTGEKVFLECVQDMDHENMFWYRQDPGLGLRLIYFSYDVKMKEKGDIPEGYSVSREKKERFSLILESASTNQTSMYLCASSLYGTKNIQYFGAGTRLSVL.

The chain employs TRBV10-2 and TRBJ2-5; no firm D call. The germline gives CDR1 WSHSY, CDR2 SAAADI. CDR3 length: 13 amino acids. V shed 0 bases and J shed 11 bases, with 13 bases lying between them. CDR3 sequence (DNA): TGCGCCAGCAGTGAGTCGACTGCGGTTGAGCAGTACTTC. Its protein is CASSESTAVEQYF.

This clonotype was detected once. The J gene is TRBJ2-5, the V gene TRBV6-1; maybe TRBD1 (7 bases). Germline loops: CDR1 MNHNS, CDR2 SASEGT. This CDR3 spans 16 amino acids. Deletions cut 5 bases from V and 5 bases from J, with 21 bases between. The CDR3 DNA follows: TGTGCCAGCAGTCCTCTCTCAGGGGGGCTTCTGGAGACCCAGTACTTC. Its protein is CASSPLSGGLLETQYF.

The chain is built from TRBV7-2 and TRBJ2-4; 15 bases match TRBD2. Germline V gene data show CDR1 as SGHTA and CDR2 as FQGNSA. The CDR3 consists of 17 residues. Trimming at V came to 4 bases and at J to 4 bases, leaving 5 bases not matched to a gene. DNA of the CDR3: TGTGCCAGCAGCTCCCGGACTAGCGGGGGGGTAAAAAACATTCAGTACTTC. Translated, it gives CASSSRTSGGVKNIQYF.

The CDR3 here is CASNWGGDYGYTF. CDR3 nucleotides: TGTGCCAGCAATTGGGGGGGCGACTATGGCTACACCTTC. The chain uses TRBV2 and TRBJ1-2; possibly TRBD1 for D (6 bases). The V end was cut by 7 bases, the J end by 3 bases, with 12 bases between. This CDR3 has 13 residues. Germline V lookup: CDR1 SNHLY, CDR2 FYNNEI.

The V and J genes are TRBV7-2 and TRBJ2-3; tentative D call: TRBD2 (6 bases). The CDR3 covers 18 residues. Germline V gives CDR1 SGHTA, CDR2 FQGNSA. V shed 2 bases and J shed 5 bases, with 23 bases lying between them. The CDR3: CASSLTLVGGFSGDTQYF. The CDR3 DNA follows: TGTGCCAGCAGCTTAACGCTGGTGGGGGGATTTTCGGGAGATACGCAGTATTTT.

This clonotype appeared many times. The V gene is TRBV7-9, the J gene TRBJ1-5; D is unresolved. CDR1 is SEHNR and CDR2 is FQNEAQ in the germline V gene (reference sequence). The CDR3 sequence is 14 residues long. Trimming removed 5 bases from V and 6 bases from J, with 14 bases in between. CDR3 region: CASSDAGRGQPQHF. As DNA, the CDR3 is TGTGCCAGCAGCGATGCGGGGAGAGGTCAGCCCCAGCATTTT.

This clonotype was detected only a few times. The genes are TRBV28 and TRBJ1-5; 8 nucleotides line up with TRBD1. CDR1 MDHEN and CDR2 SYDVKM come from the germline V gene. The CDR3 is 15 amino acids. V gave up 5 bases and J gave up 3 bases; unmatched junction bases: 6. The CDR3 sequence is CASSPHRGNNQPQHF. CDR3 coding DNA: TGTGCCAGCAGTCCTCACAGGGGGAACAATCAGCCCCAGCATTTT.

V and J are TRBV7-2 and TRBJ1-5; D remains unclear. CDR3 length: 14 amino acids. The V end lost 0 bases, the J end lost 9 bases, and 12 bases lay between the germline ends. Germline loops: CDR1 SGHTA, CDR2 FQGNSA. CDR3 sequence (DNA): TGTGCCAGCAGCTTAGCGGGGTACTCGATGCCCCAGCATTTT. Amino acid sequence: CASSLAGYSMPQHF.